This note documents a single T cell receptor (beta chain) sequence. Antigen specificity is unknown. The data were obtained in a study of blood T cells in healthy people across ages. Study results and limitations: Lack of knowledge of donor CMV status possibly confounded expanded clonotype changes.

Primers used in a second PCR of about 6 to 11 cycles were a sample-barcoded 5' primer and a J-beta primer mix. In TCRdb, the 5' RACE reads were re-called with MiXCR into one record per CDR3 protein. The sample lists over 600,000 distinct CDR3 sequences; less than 45% were seen once. This receptor was obtained from a man at least 80 years old in good health. The sample taken for sequencing was blood.

CDR3 DNA: TGTGCCAGCAGTGCTATCCCGACCGCTAGCGGGGGACTCAGCACAGATACGCAGTATTTT. Translating gives CASSAIPTASGGLSTDTQYF. This chain uses TRBV6-1 with TRBJ2-3; TRBD2 aligns across 10 bases. V was clipped by 4 bases and J by 0 bases; unmatched bases: 16. Per germline, CDR1 MNHNS and CDR2 SASEGT. CDR3 length equals 20 residues.